This TCR beta chain originates from a study of blood T cell repertoires in COVID-19. Study-level background: Both acute and convalescent COVID-19 samples were obtained from the United States, Italy and Spain. PBMCs, B-cell-depleted T cells, or T cells provided the cDNA or gDNA that made up the material.

Original methodology: By means of reference gene primer amplification, nucleated cell counts were estimated. Assay: immunoSEQ multiplex PCR; the TCRdb copy retains only in-frame clones and omits some. The V and J calls and the clone size are those of that table, but D and trimming were determined from the DNA. Of approximately 62,000 clones in the sample, 81% were seen once. Germline CDR1 reads LNHDA; CDR2 reads SQIVND (reference sequence). The CDR3 is 14 residues long. Trimming cost V 5 bases and J 7 bases; bases outside gene matches: 10. The rearrangement links TRBV19 to TRBJ1-1; the match to TRBD1 covers 7 bases. The origin of this receptor is an elderly man with acute or convalescent COVID-19. Sequenced: peripheral blood. The CDR3 region has the DNA TGTGCCAGTAGTGCCCCGACAGGGTTTGTTGAAGCTTTCTTT. This sequence encodes CASSAPTGFVEAFF.